The 20 T cell receptor beta chains presented below share a single source sample, sequenced in a study of CD8 T cells in ankylosing spondylitis. TCRdb passed the 5' RACE reads through MiXCR, listing each CDR3 protein once. The repertoire has 250,000 or so distinct CDR3 sequences, about 10% of them found once; the top ten carry under 8%. The sample comprised blood, either unsorted or a sorted T cell fraction (not recorded which). These receptors originate from a male donor with ankylosing spondylitis or in good health (not recorded which).

This clonotype was recorded many times. The gene calls are TRBV20-1 and TRBJ1-6, with TRBD1 as a possible D gene (5 bases). CDR1 and CDR2 from the germline V gene are DFQATT and SNEGSKA (reference sequence). This CDR3 region has 13 residues. The ends were cut back, 0 bases at V and 9 bases at J, with 9 bases in the middle. CDR3 amino acids: CSARDREVSPLHF. DNA of the CDR3: TGCAGTGCTAGAGACAGGGAGGTTTCACCCCTCCACTTT.

At least ten counts were recorded for this clonotype. The V call is TRBV28, the J call TRBJ2-3; 10 positions match TRBD2. Looked up from germline, CDR1 is MDHEN and CDR2 is SYDVKM. This CDR3 is built from 15 residues. J was trimmed by 3 bases and V by 2 bases; bases with no gene match: 2. The CDR3 DNA sequence: TGTGCCAGCAGTTTACCAGCGGGAGGGACAGATACGCAGTATTTT. Protein sequence: CASSLPAGGTDTQYF.

This clonotype was counted at least ten times. This chain links TRBV20-1 with TRBJ2-3; TRBD2 matches 11 bases. Germline V CDR1 and CDR2: DFQATT, SNEGSKA (reference sequence). V shed 6 bases and J 4 bases; nucleotides not matched to a gene: 12. This CDR3 contains 16 residues. CDR3 sequence (DNA): TGCAGTGCAACGCCCCTGACTAGCGGGAATCCAGATACGCAGTATTTT. Protein sequence: CSATPLTSGNPDTQYF.

Only a few counts were recorded for this clonotype. This chain links TRBV6-5 with TRBJ2-7, with unresolved D. V lost 4 bases and J 2 bases, leaving 15 bases between the germline ends. The germline V gene encodes CDR1 MNHEY and CDR2 SVGAGI. The CDR3 is made up of 15 amino acids. The CDR3 is CASSSKTYRPYEQYF. The CDR3 DNA is TGTGCCAGCAGTTCAAAGACCTACCGACCCTACGAGCAGTACTTC.

This clonotype was seen repeatedly, ten times or more. The CDR3 coding sequence is TGCGCCAGCAGCTTGGGTACTAGCGAAAACAATGAGCAGTTCTTC. This codes for CASSLGTSENNEQFF. This rearrangement joins TRBV5-1 to TRBJ2-1, with 7 positions matching TRBD2. This CDR3 is built from 15 residues. V lost 0 bases and J lost 5; bases outside the gene matches: 5. The germline gives CDR1 SGHRS, CDR2 YFSETQ.

The chain uses TRBV6-6 and TRBJ2-1, with TRBD1 matching over 9 bases. Germline CDR1 reads MNHNY; CDR2 reads SVGAGI (reference sequence). The CDR3 sequence is 13 residues long. V lost 10 bases to trimming and J lost 9 bases; unmatched junction nucleotides: 10. In nucleotides, the CDR3 is TGTGCCACCCTGGGACAGGGCGTTACTGAGCAGTTCTTC. Translation: CATLGQGVTEQFF.

In its sample, this clonotype was seen many times. The V call is TRBV20-1, the J call TRBJ2-3, with D uncertain. The germline V and J ends were trimmed by 8 bases and 2 bases, with 17 bases remaining between them. The CDR3 runs 14 residues. Germline V gene sequence: CDR1 DFQATT, CDR2 SNEGSKA (reference sequence). The CDR3 bases are TGCAGTAGGAGAGACTTTCTAAACACAGATACGCAGTATTTT. Amino acids: CSRRDFLNTDTQYF.

This clonotype came up many times. The CDR3 DNA is TGCAGTGCTAGTCGGGGGGCTGAGCTGTTTCAGCCCCAGCATTTT. This codes for CSASRGAELFQPQHF. The chain uses TRBV20-1 and TRBJ1-5, with D perhaps TRBD1 (6 bases). The ends were cut back, 3 bases at V and 6 bases at J, with 18 bases in the middle. The CDR3 loop spans 15 amino acids. Per the germline V gene, CDR1 is DFQATT and CDR2 is SNEGSKA (reference sequence).

This chain links TRBV5-5 with TRBJ2-1, with D perhaps being TRBD1 or TRBD2 (5 bases each). CDR1 SGHKS and CDR2 YYEKEE come from the germline V gene (reference sequence). V shed 1 base and J shed 15 bases, with 14 bases lying between them. The CDR3 consists of 12 residues. The CDR3 reads CASSLSFLGVFF. The CDR3 region has the DNA TGTGCCAGCAGCTTGTCTTTTCTGGGGGTGTTCTTC. Based on the CDR3 plus reference TRBV5-5 and TRBJ2-1, the full variable domain is DAGVTQSPTHLIKTRGQQVTLRCSPISGHKSVSWYQQVLGQGPQFIFQYYEKEERGRGNFPDRFSARQFPNYSSELNVNALLLGDSALYLCASSLSFLGVFFGPGTRLTVL.

This rearrangement joins TRBV7-2 to TRBJ1-3; TRBD1 matches 7 bases. The junction had 2 bases not matched to a gene; V was cut back by 4 bases and J by 2 bases. The CDR3 totals 14 residues. From germline, CDR1 is SGHTA and CDR2 FQGNSA. The CDR3 sequence is CASSSRGTGNTIYF. The CDR3 bases are TGTGCCAGCAGCTCCAGGGGGACTGGAAACACCATATATTTT.

This clonotype was seen repeatedly, ten times or more. The V and J genes are TRBV6-1 and TRBJ2-1; 9 bases map to TRBD2. There are 15 residues in the CDR3. The ends lost 6 bases at V and 4 bases at J; junction bases unmatched: 7. CDR1 and CDR2 (germline): MNHNS, SASEGT. CDR3 in DNA: TGTGCCAGCAGACTAGCGGGTAACAATTACAATGAGCAGTTCTTC. It yields the protein CASRLAGNNYNEQFF.

Only a few counts were recorded for this clonotype. The genes are TRBV7-3 and TRBJ2-5; D might be TRBD1 (5 bases). V was trimmed by 4 bases and J by 5 bases, leaving 11 bases between them. Per the germline V gene, CDR1 is SGHTA and CDR2 is FQGTGA. The CDR3 is 13 residues long. This CDR3 is CASSSRVGETQYF. In DNA, the CDR3 is TGTGCCAGCAGCTCCAGGGTTGGGGAGACCCAGTACTTC. The full variable domain, its missing parts supplied by reference TRBV7-3 and TRBJ2-5, is GAGVSQTPSNKVTEKGKYVELRCDPISGHTALYWYRQSLGQGPEFLIYFQGTGAADDSGLPNDRFFAVRPEGSVSTLKIQRTERGDSAVYLCASSSRVGETQYFGPGTRLLVL.

This clonotype was observed many times. The chain employs TRBV6-4 and TRBJ2-1; 7 bases fit TRBD1. Germline loops: CDR1 MRHNA, CDR2 SNTAGT. This CDR3 is 15 amino acids long. V lost 6 bases to trimming and J lost 6 bases; unmatched junction nucleotides: 11. The CDR3 here is CASSIKGDSGNEQFF. As DNA, the CDR3 is TGTGCCAGCAGCATAAAAGGGGACAGTGGCAATGAGCAGTTCTTC.

Of note for this clonotype: With a much larger clone just one base away, this may be a read error. The V and J genes are TRBV5-1 and TRBJ2-1, with D hard to call. V lost 3 bases and J lost 3, with 7 bases in between. The V gene's germline CDR1 is SGHRS and CDR2 YFSETQ. This CDR3 comprises 13 residues. The CDR3 loop reads CASSSSYYNEQFF. The CDR3 nucleotides read TGCGCCAGCAGCTCCAGCTACTACAATGAGCAGTTCTTC.

The chain is built from TRBV6-6 and TRBJ2-5; D ambiguous. Per germline, CDR1 MNHNY and CDR2 SVGAGI (reference sequence). The CDR3 is made up of 13 amino acids. The V end was cut by 0 bases, the J end by 5 bases, with 7 bases between. The CDR3 region has the DNA TGTGCCAGCAGTTACTCCCCTCGGGAGACCCAGTACTTC. Its protein is CASSYSPRETQYF.

This clonotype was picked up a small number of times. This chain links TRBV3-1 with TRBJ1-5; D gene unclear. V lost 1 base and J lost 7, with 8 bases in between. Looked up from germline, CDR1 is LGHDT and CDR2 is YNNKEL (reference sequence). The CDR3 is made up of 13 amino acids. In nucleotides, the CDR3 is TGTGCCAGCAGCCAAGTGGAAGGACAGCCCCAGCATTTT. The encoded protein is CASSQVEGQPQHF.

This clonotype was found a few times. V usage is TRBV2 and J usage is TRBJ2-1; tentatively, D is TRBD2 (5 bases). CDR1 and CDR2 (germline): SNHLY, FYNNEI. V shed 2 bases and J shed 0 bases, with 8 bases lying between them. This CDR3 is built from 15 residues. The CDR3 sequence: CASSETGNSYNEQFF. The DNA for the CDR3 is TGTGCCAGCAGTGAAACGGGAAACTCCTACAATGAGCAGTTCTTC.

The table lists this clonotype with many counts. The V and J genes are TRBV25-1 and TRBJ1-1, with D unresolved. Germline-derived CDR1 and CDR2 are MGHDK and SYGVNS. CDR3 size: 14 residues. V lost 4 bases and J 5 bases, leaving 14 bases between the germline ends. The CDR3 spells CASSGAAPVTEAFF. The CDR3 bases are TGTGCCAGCAGTGGGGCCGCGCCCGTAACTGAAGCTTTCTTT.

In its sample, this clonotype was seen a few times. The chain joins TRBV13 to TRBJ2-5; D remains unclear. CDR3 length: 16 amino acids. Trimming shortened V by 4 bases and J by 4 bases, and 19 bases separated the two germline ends. Per germline, CDR1 PRHDT and CDR2 FYEKMQ (reference sequence). In nucleotides, the CDR3 is TGTGCCAGCAGCTCCCCAAGTTTAGGCTTGGGAGAGACCCAGTACTTC. Translation gives CASSSPSLGLGETQYF. The entire variable domain, with the rest obtained from reference TRBV13 and TRBJ2-5, is as follows: AAGVIQSPRHLIKEKRETATLKCYPIPRHDTVYWYQQGPGQDPQFLISFYEKMQSDKGSIPDRFSAQQFSDYHSELNMSSLELGDSALYFCASSSPSLGLGETQYFGPGTRLLVL.

This clonotype has at least ten counts. The chain employs TRBV4-1 and TRBJ2-1; 8 nucleotides align to TRBD2. The CDR3 length is 17 residues. After removal of 3 bases from V and 10 bases from J, the junction contained 17 bases not matched to a gene. The germline V gene has CDR1 MGHRA and CDR2 YSYEKL. The CDR3 region is CASSQITTGTRYGEQFF. DNA of the CDR3: TGCGCCAGCAGCCAGATAACCACCGGGACTAGATATGGCGAGCAGTTCTTC.